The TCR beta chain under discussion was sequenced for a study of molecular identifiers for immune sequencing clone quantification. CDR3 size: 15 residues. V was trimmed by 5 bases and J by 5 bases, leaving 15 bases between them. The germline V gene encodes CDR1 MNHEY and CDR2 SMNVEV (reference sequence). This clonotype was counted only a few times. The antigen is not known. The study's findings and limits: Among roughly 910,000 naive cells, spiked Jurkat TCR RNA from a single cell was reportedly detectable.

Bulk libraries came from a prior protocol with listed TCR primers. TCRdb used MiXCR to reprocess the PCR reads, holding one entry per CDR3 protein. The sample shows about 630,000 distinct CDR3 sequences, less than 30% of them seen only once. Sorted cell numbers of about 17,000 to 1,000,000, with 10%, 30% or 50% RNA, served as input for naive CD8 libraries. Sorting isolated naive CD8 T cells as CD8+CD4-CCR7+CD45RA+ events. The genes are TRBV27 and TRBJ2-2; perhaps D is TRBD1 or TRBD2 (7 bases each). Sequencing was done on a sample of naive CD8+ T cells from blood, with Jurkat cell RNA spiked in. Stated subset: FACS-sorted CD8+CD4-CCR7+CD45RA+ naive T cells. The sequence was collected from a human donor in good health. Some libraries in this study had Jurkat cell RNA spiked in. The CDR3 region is CASSNQGGGTGELFF. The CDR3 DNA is TGTGCCAGCAGTAATCAGGGGGGAGGGACCGGGGAGCTGTTTTTT.